One and the same sample provided the 2 T cell receptor beta chains below, sequenced in a study of blood T cell repertoires in COVID-19. The data were produced by immunoSEQ multiplex PCR, yet TCRdb's version contains in-frame clones alone and is incomplete. The table records about 370,000 clones, roughly nine tenths of them present only once. Sequencing was carried out using PBMCs or T cells enriched from blood (not recorded which). The receptors shown here come from a man between 18 and 35 years old who had recovered from COVID-19.

J is TRBJ2-1 and V is TRBV10-3, with D possibly being TRBD1 (6 bases). The CDR3 is 15 amino acids. The germline gives CDR1 ENHRY, CDR2 SYGVKD. V was cut by 2 bases and J by 4 bases, with 12 bases left in between. This chain's CDR3 is CAISEAGTTYNEQFF. The CDR3 bases are TGTGCCATCAGTGAGGCCGGGACAACTTACAATGAGCAGTTCTTC.

The chain uses TRBV15 and TRBJ2-7, with D possibly TRBD2 on 5 matching bases. With 3 bases removed from V and 2 bases from J, the gap between germline ends came to 11 bases. From germline, CDR1 is LNHNV and CDR2 YYDKDF (reference sequence). The CDR3 runs 14 residues. As DNA, the CDR3 is TGTGCCACCAGCAGTGGGGAGATAACCTACGAGCAGTACTTC. Its protein is CATSSGEITYEQYF. The variable domain in full, completed from reference TRBV15 and TRBJ2-7, reads DAMVIQNPRYQVTQFGKPVTLSCSQTLNHNVMYWYQQKSSQAPKLLFHYYDKDFNNEADTPDNFQSRRPNTSFCFLDIRSPGLGDTAMYLCATSSGEITYEQYFGPGTRLTVT.